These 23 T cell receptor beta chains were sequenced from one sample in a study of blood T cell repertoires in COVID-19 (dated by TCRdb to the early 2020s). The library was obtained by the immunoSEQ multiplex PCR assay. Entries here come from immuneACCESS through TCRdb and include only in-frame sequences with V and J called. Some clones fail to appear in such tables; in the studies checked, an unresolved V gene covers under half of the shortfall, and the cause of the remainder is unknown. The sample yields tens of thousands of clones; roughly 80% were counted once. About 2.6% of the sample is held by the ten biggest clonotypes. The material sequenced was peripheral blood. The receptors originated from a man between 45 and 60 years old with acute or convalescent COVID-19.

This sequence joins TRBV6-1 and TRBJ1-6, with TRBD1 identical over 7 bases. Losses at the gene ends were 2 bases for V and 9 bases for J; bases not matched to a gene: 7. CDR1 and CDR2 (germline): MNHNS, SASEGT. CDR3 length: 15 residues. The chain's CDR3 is CASSETRQGGSPLHF. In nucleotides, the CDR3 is TGTGCCAGCAGTGAAACCCGACAGGGTGGTTCACCCCTCCACTTT.

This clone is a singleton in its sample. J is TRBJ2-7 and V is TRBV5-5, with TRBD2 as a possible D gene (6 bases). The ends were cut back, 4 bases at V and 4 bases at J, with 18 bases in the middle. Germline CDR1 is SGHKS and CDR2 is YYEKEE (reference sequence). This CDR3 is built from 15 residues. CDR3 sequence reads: CASSPSGGSGYEQYF. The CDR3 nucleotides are TGTGCCAGCAGCCCGAGTGGGGGGTCTGGGTACGAGCAGTACTTC.

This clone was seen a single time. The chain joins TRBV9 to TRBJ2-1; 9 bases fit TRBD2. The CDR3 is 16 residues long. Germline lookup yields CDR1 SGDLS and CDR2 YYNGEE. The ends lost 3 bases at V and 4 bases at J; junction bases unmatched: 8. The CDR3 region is CASSGRGGVDYNEQFF. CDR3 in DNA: TGTGCCAGCAGCGGCCGCGGGGGGGTGGATTACAATGAGCAGTTCTTC.

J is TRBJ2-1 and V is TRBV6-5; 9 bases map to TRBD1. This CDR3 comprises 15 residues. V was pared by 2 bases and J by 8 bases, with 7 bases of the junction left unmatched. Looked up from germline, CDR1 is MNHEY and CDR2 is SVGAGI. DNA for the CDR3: TGTGCCAGCAGTTACGCTCCGGGACAGGGTTATGAGCAGTTCTTC. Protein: CASSYAPGQGYEQFF.

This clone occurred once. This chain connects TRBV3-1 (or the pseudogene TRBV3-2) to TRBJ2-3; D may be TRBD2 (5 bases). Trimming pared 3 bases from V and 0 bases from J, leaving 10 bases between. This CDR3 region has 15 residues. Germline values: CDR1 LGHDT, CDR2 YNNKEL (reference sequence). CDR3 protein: CASSHGSRSTDTQYF. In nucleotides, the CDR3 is TGTGCCAGCAGCCATGGGAGTAGAAGCACAGATACGCAGTATTTT.

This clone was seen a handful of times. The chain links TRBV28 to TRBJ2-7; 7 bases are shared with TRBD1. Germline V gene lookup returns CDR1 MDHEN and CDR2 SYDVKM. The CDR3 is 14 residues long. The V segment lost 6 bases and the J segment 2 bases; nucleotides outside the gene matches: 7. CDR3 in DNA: TGTGCCAGCAGCGACAGGGTCGGGACCTACGAGCAGTACTTC. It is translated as CASSDRVGTYEQYF.

CDR3 loop: CASSQDSRIGETQYF. The CDR3 nucleotides read TGTGCCAGCAGCCAGGACAGCCGTATCGGGGAGACCCAGTACTTC. V and J are TRBV3-1 (or the pseudogene TRBV3-2) and TRBJ2-5, with a tentative D call TRBD1 (6 bases). CDR3 size: 15 residues. V was clipped by 3 bases and J by 5 bases, with 16 bases between them. The V gene's germline CDR1 is LGHDT and CDR2 YNNKEL (reference sequence).

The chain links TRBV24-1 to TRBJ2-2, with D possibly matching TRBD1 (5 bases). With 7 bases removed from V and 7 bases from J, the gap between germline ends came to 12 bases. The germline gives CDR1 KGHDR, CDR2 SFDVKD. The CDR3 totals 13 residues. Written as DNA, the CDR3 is TGTGCCACCAGGGGGCTTGGGAACGGGGAGCTGTTTTTT. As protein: CATRGLGNGELFF.

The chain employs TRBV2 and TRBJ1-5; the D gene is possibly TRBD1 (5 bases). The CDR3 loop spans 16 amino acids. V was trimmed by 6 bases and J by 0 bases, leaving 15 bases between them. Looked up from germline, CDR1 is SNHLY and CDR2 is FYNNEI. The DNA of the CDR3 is TGTGCCAGCAGGGCTCCCCAGGGATATAGCAATCAGCCCCAGCATTTT. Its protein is CASRAPQGYSNQPQHF.

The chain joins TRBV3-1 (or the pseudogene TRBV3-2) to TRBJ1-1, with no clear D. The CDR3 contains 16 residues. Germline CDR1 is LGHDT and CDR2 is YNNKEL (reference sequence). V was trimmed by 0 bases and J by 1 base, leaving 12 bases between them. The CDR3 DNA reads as TGTGCCAGCAGCCAAGATTTATCGCGGCCGAACACTGAAGCTTTCTTT. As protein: CASSQDLSRPNTEAFF.

DNA for the CDR3: TGCGCCAGCAGCCAAGGCGGGAGGGGGCCCTCCTACAATGAGCAGTTCTTC. Translated, it gives CASSQGGRGPSYNEQFF. The chain combines TRBV4-1 with TRBJ2-1; 9 bases map to TRBD2. The CDR3 runs 17 residues. CDR1 is MGHRA and CDR2 is YSYEKL in the germline V gene. V lost 1 base to trimming and J lost 0 bases; unmatched junction nucleotides: 4.

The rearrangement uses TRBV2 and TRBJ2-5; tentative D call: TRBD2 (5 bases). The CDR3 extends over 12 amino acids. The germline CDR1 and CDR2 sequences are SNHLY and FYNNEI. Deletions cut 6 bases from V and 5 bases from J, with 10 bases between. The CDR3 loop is CASRPPGETQYF. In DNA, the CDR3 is TGTGCCAGCAGACCCCCGGGGGAGACCCAGTACTTC.

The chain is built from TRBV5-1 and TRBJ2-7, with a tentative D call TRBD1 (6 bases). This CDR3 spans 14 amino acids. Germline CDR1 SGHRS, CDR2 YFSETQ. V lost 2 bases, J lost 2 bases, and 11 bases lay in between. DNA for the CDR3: TGCGCCAGCAGCTTCGGCAGGGGCACCTACGAGCAGTACTTC. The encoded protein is CASSFGRGTYEQYF.

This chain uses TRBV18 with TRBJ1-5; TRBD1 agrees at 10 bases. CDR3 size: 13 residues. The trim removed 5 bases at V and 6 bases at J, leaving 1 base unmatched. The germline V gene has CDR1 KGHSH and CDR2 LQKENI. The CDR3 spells CASSGTGVQPQHF. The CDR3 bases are TGTGCCAGCTCAGGGACAGGGGTTCAGCCCCAGCATTTT.

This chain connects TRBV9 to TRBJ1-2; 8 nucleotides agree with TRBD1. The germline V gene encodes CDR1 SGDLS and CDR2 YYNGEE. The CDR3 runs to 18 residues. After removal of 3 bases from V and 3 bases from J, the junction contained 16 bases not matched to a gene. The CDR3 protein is CASSASGTGPNADYGYTF. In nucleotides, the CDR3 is TGTGCCAGCAGCGCATCCGGGACAGGACCGAATGCTGACTATGGCTACACCTTC. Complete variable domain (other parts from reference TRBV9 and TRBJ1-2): DSGVTQTPKHLITATGQRVTLRCSPRSGDLSVYWYQQSLDQGLQFLIQYYNGEERAKGNILERFSAQQFPDLHSELNLSSLELGDSALYFCASSASGTGPNADYGYTFGSGTRLTVV.

Here the CDR3 DNA reads TGTGCCAGCAGCTTGGTAAGATCGGAAGAGACCCAGTACTTC. It codes for CASSLVRSEETQYF. This chain joins TRBV5-6 and TRBJ2-5; no clear D gene. The V end lost 0 bases, the J end lost 3 bases, and 9 bases lay between the germline ends. CDR1 and CDR2 from the germline V gene are SGHDT and YYEEEE. This CDR3 is built from 14 residues.

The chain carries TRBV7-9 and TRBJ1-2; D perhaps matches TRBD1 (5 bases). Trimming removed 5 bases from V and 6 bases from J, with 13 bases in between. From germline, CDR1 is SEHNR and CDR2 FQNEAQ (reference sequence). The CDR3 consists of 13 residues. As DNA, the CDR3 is TGTGCCAGCAGCCGTGGGGGGAAGGATGGCTACACCTTC. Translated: CASSRGGKDGYTF.

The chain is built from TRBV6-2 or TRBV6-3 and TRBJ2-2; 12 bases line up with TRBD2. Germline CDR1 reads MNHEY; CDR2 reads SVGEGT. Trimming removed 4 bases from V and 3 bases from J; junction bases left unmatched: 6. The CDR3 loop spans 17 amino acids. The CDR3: CASSFLAGGPDTGELFF. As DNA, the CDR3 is TGTGCCAGCAGTTTCCTAGCGGGGGGGCCGGACACCGGGGAGCTGTTTTTT.

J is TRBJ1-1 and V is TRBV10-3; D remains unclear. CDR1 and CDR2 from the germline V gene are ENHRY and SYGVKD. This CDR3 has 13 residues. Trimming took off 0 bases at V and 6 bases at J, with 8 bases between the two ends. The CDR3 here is CAISESRAAEAFF. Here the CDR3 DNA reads TGTGCCATCAGTGAGTCGAGGGCAGCTGAAGCTTTCTTT.

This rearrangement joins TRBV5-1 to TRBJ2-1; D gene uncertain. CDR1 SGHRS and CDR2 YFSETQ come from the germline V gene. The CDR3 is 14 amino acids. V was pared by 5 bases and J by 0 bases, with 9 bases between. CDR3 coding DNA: TGCGCCAGCAGTTTGACTGACTCCTACAATGAGCAGTTCTTC. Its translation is CASSLTDSYNEQFF.

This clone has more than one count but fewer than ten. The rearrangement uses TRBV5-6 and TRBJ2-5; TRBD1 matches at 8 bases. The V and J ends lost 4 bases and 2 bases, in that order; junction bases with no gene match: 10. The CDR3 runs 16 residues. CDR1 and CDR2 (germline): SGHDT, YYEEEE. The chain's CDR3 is CASSQVGQGAQETQYF. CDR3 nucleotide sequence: TGTGCCAGCAGCCAAGTCGGACAGGGAGCACAAGAGACCCAGTACTTC.

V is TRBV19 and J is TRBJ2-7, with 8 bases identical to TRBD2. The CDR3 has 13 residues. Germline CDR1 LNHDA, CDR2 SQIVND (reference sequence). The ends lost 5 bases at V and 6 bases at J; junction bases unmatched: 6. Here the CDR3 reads CASSAGTSAEQYF. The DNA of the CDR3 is TGTGCCAGTAGTGCCGGGACTAGTGCCGAGCAGTACTTC.

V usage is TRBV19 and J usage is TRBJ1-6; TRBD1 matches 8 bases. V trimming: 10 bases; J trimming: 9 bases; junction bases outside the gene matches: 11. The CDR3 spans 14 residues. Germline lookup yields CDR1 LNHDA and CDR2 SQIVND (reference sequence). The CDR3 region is CATGQGVRVSPLHF. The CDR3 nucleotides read TGTGCCACCGGACAGGGAGTGAGAGTTTCACCCCTCCACTTT.